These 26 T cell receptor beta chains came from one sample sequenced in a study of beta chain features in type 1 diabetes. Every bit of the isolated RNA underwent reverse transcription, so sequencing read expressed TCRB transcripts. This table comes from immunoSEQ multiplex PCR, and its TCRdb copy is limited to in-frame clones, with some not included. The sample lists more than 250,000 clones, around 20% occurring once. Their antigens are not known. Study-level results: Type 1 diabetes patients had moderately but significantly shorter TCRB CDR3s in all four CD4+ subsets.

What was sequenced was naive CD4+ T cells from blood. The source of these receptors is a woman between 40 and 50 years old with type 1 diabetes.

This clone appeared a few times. The CDR3 DNA is TGTGCCAGCAGCTCTCCGGACGGGAACAATGAGCAGTTCTTC. Protein sequence: CASSSPDGNNEQFF. V is TRBV6-6 and J is TRBJ2-1; possibly TRBD2 for D (5 bases). This CDR3 is 14 amino acids long. V was cut by 6 bases and J by 5 bases, with 14 bases left in between. Germline loops: CDR1 MNHNY, CDR2 SVGAGI (reference sequence).

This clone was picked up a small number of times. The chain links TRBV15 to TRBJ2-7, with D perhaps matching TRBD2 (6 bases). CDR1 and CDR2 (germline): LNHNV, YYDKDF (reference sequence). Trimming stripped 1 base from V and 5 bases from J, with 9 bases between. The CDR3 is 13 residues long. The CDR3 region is CATSRGEANEQYF. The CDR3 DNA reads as TGTGCCACCAGCAGAGGGGAGGCAAACGAGCAGTACTTC.

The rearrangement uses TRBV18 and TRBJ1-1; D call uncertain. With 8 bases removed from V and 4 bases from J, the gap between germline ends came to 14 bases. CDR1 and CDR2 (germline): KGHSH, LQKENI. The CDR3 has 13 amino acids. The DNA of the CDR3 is TGTGCCAGCGGACCGGGGTTGAGCACTGAAGCTTTCTTT. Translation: CASGPGLSTEAFF.

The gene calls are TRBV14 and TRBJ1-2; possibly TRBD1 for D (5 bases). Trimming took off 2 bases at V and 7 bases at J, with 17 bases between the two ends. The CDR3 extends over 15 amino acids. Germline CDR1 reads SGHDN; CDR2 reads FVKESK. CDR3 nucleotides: TGTGCCAGCAGCCAAACCCGGGCAGGGCGCCGTGGCTACACCTTC. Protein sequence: CASSQTRAGRRGYTF.

This CDR3 is CASSRDREAGANVLTF. The DNA of the CDR3 is TGCGCCAGCAGCAGGGACAGGGAGGCTGGGGCCAACGTCCTGACTTTC. The genes are TRBV5-1 and TRBJ2-6; 9 bases align to TRBD1. The trim removed 4 bases at V and 2 bases at J, leaving 4 bases unmatched. CDR3 length: 16 residues. CDR1 and CDR2 from the germline V gene are SGHRS and YFSETQ.

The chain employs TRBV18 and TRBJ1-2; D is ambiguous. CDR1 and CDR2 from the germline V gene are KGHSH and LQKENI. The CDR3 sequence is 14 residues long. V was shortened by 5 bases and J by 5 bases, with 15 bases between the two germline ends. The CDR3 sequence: CASSLEREEYGYTF. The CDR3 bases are TGTGCCAGCTCATTGGAGAGGGAAGAATATGGCTACACCTTC.

The CDR3 protein is CASSPGTGGTGELFF. For the CDR3, the DNA is TGTGCCAGCAGCCCCGGGACTGGGGGCACCGGGGAGCTGTTTTTT. The chain links TRBV28 to TRBJ2-2; tentative D call: TRBD2 (6 bases). V lost 6 bases, J lost 4 bases, and 15 bases lay in between. The V gene's germline CDR1 is MDHEN and CDR2 SYDVKM. The CDR3 runs to 15 residues.

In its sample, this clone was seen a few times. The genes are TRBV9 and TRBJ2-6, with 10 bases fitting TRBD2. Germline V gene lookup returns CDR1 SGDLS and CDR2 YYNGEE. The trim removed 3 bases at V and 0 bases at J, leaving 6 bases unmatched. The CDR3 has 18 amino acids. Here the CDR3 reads CASSGRLAGFSGANVLTF. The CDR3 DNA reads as TGTGCCAGCAGCGGACGACTAGCGGGCTTCTCTGGGGCCAACGTCCTGACTTTC.

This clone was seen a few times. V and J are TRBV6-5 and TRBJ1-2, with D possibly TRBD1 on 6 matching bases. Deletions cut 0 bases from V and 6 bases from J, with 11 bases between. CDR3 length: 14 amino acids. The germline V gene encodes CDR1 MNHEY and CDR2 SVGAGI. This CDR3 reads CASSYSLRGNGYTF. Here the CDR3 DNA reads TGTGCCAGCAGTTACTCTCTAAGGGGGAATGGCTACACCTTC.

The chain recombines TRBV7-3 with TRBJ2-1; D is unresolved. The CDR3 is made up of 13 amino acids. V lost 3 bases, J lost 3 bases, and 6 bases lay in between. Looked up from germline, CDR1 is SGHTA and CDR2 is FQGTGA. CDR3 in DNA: TGTGCCAGCAGCTTTACAGACTACAATGAGCAGTTCTTC. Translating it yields CASSFTDYNEQFF.

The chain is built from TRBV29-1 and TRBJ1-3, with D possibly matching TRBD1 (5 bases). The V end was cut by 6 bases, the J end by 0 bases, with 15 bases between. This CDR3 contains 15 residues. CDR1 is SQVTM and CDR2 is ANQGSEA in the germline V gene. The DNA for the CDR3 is TGCAGCGTCGAGGAGGGGCAGATCTCTGGAAACACCATATATTTT. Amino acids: CSVEEGQISGNTIYF.

The CDR3 coding sequence is TGTGCCAGCACGACAGGAGCAAACACCGGGGAGCTGTTTTTT. It specifies CASTTGANTGELFF. V is TRBV7-9 and J is TRBJ2-2, with a possible D match to TRBD1 (6 bases). Germline loops: CDR1 SEHNR, CDR2 FQNEAQ (reference sequence). The length of the CDR3 is 14 residues. V lost 7 bases, J lost 2 bases, and 11 bases lay in between.

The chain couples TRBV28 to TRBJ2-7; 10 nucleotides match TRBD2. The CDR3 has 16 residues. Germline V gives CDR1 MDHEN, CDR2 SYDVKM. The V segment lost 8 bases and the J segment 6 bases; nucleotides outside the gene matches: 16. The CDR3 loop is CASPPGLAETPSEQYF. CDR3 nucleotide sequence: TGTGCCAGCCCCCCCGGACTAGCGGAGACCCCCAGCGAGCAGTACTTC.

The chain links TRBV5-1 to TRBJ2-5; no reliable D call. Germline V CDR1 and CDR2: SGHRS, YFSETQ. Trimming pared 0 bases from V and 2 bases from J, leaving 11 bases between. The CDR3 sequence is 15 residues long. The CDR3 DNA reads TGCGCCAGCAGCTTGGGGCCAACCCAACAAGAGACCCAGTACTTC. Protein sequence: CASSLGPTQQETQYF.

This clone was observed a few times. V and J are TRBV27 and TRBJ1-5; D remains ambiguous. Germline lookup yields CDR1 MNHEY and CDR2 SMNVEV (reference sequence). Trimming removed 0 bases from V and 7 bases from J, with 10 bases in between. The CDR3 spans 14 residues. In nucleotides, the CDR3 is TGTGCCAGCAGTTTATCGGCGGGTGGGCAGCCCCAGCATTTT. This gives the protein CASSLSAGGQPQHF.

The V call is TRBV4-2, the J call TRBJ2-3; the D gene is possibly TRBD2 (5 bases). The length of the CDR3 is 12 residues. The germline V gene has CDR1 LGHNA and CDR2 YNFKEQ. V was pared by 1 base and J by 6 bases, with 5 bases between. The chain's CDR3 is CASSQGGDTQYF. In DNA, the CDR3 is TGTGCCAGCAGCCAAGGAGGGGATACGCAGTATTTT.

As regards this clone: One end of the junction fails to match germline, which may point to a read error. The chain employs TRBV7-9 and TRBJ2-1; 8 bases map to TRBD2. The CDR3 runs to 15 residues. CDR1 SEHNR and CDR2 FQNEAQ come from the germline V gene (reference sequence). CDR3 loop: CASSPEAVAGTDGVF. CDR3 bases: TGTGCCAGCAGCCCTGAGGCAGTAGCGGGAACTGATGGGGTCTTC.

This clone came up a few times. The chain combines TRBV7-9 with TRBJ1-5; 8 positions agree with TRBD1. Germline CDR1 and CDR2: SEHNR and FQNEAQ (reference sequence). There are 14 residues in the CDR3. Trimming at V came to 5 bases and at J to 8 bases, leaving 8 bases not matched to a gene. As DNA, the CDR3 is TGTGCCAGCAGCCCGGTACAGGGGGAAGAGCCCCAGCATTTT. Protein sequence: CASSPVQGEEPQHF.

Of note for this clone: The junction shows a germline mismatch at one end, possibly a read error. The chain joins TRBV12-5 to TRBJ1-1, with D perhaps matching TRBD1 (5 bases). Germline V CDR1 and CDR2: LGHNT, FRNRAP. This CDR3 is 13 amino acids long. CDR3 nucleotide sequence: TGTGCTAGTGCTTTGGGGCTGAACACTGAAGCTTTCTTT. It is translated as CASALGLNTEAFF.

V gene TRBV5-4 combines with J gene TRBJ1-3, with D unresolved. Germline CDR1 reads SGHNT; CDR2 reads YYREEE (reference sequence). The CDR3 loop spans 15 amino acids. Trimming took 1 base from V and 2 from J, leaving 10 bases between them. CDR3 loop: CASSLWPGTGNTIYF. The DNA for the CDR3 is TGTGCCAGCAGCTTGTGGCCAGGAACTGGAAACACCATATATTTT.

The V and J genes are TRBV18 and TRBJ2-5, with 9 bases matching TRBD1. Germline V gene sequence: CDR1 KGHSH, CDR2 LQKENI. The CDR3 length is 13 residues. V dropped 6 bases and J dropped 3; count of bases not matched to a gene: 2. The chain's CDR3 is CASSRDREETQYF. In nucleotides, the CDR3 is TGTGCCAGCTCGCGGGACAGGGAAGAGACCCAGTACTTC. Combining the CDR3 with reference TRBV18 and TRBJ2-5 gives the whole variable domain NAGVMQNPRHLVRRRGQEARLRCSPMKGHSHVYWYRQLPEEGLKFMVYLQKENIIDESGMPKERFSAEFPKEGPSILRIQQVVRGDSAAYFCASSRDREETQYFGPGTRLLVL.

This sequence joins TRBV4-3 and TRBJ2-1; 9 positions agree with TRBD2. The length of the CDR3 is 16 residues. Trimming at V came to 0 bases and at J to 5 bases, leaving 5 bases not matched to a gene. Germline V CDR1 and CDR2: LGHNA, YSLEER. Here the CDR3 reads CASSQDLGTSHNEQFF. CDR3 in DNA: TGCGCCAGCAGCCAAGATTTAGGGACTAGCCACAATGAGCAGTTCTTC.

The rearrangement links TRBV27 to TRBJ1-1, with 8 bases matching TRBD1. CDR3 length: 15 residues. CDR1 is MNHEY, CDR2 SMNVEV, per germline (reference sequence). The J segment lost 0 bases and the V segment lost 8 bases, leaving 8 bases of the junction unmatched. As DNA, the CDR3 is TGTGCCAGCCGCCCGGGACAGGTCATGAACACTGAAGCTTTCTTT. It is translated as CASRPGQVMNTEAFF.

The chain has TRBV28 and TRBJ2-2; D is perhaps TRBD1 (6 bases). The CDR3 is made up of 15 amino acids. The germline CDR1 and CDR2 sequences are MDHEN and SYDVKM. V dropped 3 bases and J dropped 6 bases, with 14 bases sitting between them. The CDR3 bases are TGTGCCAGCAGTTTTGATACAGGGATCCCCGGGGAGCTGTTTTTT. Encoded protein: CASSFDTGIPGELFF.

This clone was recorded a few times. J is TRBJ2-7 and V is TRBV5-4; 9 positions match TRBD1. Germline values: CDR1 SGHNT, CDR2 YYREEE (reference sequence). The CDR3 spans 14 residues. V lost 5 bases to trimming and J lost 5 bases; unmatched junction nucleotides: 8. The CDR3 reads CASSPGTGRNEQYF. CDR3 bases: TGTGCCAGCAGTCCCGGGACAGGGAGGAACGAGCAGTACTTC.

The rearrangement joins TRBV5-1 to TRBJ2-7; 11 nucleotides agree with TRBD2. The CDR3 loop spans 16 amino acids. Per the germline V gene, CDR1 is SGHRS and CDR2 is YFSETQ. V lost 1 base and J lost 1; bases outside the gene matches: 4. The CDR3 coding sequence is TGCGCCAGCAGCTTGTGGGCTAGCGGGGGGTCCTACGAGCAGTACTTC. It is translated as CASSLWASGGSYEQYF.